These 28 T cell receptor beta chains came from one sample sequenced in a study of T-cell reconstitution after alpha-beta-depleted transplantation in children (dated by TCRdb to 2016 to 2018). The treatment or condition label, as the study defines it: allogeneic hematopoietic cell transplantation with graft depleted of TCRalphabeta T cells and CD19 B cells. The library relied on PCR. This sample was sequenced with an Illumina HiSeq 2500. To normalize quantification of the TCRbeta repertoire, the TCR libraries were built with molecular barcoding that relied on unique molecular identifiers. TCRdb took the public reads, trimmed them with fastp at Q25, ran MiXCR for clone calling and kept in-frame beta chains. Rows are combined by CDR3 protein, so each entry shows the most common genes and DNA. For this sample the table gives roughly 670,000 distinct CDR3 sequences, of which approximately 14% were detected only once. The top ten hold 0.79% of the sample.

This specimen consisted of PBMCs, obtained before TCRalphabeta/CD19-depleted stem cell transplant. The receptors were sampled from a girl aged 2 to 9 with congenital amegakaryocytic thrombocytopenia, due to receive a stem cell transplant.

This clonotype was recorded many times. Written as DNA, the CDR3 is TGCGCCAGCAGCTTGGTAGGACTAGCGGAAGAGACCCAGTACTTC. Translated: CASSLVGLAEETQYF. This chain uses TRBV5-1 with TRBJ2-5, with 10 bases matching TRBD2. Losses at the gene ends were 0 bases for V and 3 bases for J; bases not matched to a gene: 2. The length of the CDR3 is 15 residues. The germline CDR1 and CDR2 sequences are SGHRS and YFSETQ.

The rearrangement joins TRBV6-1 to TRBJ2-5; 8 nucleotides agree with TRBD1. This CDR3 is built from 16 residues. CDR1 is MNHNS and CDR2 is SASEGT in the germline V gene. V shed 0 bases, J shed 5 bases, and the junction held 8 bases outside the gene matches. CDR3 DNA sequence: TGTGCCAGCAGTGAAGCGCTAGGACAGGGTTCGGAGACCCAGTACTTC. This sequence encodes CASSEALGQGSETQYF.

There are many counts of this clonotype. The CDR3 spells CSVRGMRGATDTQYF. The CDR3 DNA reads as TGCAGTGTCAGAGGTATGAGAGGTGCCACAGATACGCAGTATTTT. The chain joins TRBV20-1 to TRBJ2-3; D is unclear. Germline V gene lookup returns CDR1 DFQATT and CDR2 SNEGSKA (reference sequence). V was shortened by 7 bases and J by 2 bases, with 19 bases between the two germline ends. There are 15 residues in the CDR3.

This clonotype turned up a few times. The chain uses TRBV7-9 and TRBJ2-1, with TRBD1 matching 9 bases. This CDR3 comprises 13 residues. Germline values: CDR1 SEHNR, CDR2 FQNEAQ (reference sequence). V shed 5 bases, J shed 10 bases, and the junction held 6 bases outside the gene matches. This CDR3 reads CASSPGTGYEQFF. The CDR3 coding sequence is TGTGCCAGCAGCCCCGGGACAGGGTACGAGCAGTTCTTC.

This clonotype occurred many times. The CDR3 sequence: CATSSTVLKPQHF. CDR3 nucleotide sequence: TGTGCCACCAGCAGTACCGTATTGAAGCCCCAGCATTTT. This rearrangement joins TRBV15 to TRBJ1-5, with D uncertain. Germline CDR1 reads LNHNV; CDR2 reads YYDKDF (reference sequence). This CDR3 has 13 amino acids. V was trimmed by 3 bases and J by 8 bases, leaving 11 bases between them.

In this sample, this clonotype turned up a few times. The chain recombines TRBV12-3 or TRBV12-4 with TRBJ1-2; D may be TRBD1 (5 bases). The CDR3 spans 11 residues. Trimming shortened V by 7 bases and J by 7 bases, and 10 bases separated the two germline ends. CDR3 region: CASTPGGGYTF. The CDR3 DNA follows: TGTGCCAGCACCCCGGGGGGTGGCTACACCTTC.

This clonotype was picked up many times. This chain connects TRBV5-1 to TRBJ2-1; maybe TRBD2 (6 bases). This CDR3 contains 15 residues. CDR1 is SGHRS, CDR2 YFSETQ, per germline. V lost 4 bases and J 0 bases, leaving 11 bases between the germline ends. This chain's CDR3 is CASSLRLDSYNEQFF. The CDR3 DNA follows: TGCGCCAGCAGCCTCCGACTAGACTCCTACAATGAGCAGTTCTTC. The full variable domain, with the rest looked up from reference TRBV5-1 and TRBJ2-1, is KAGVTQTPRYLIKTRGQQVTLSCSPISGHRSVSWYQQTPGQGLQFLFEYFSETQRNKGNFPGRFSGRQFSNSRSEMNVSTLELGDSALYLCASSLRLDSYNEQFFGPGTRLTVL.

This clonotype was seen only a few times. The chain combines TRBV11-2 with TRBJ2-3, with a tentative D call TRBD1 (5 bases). The length of the CDR3 is 17 residues. CDR1 and CDR2 (germline): SGHAT, FQNNGV. Deletions cut 2 bases from V and 2 bases from J, with 17 bases between. DNA of the CDR3: TGTGCCAGCAGCTTATTGGGGCGGCCCTTCCCCACAGATACGCAGTATTTT. Its protein product is CASSLLGRPFPTDTQYF.

This clonotype was counted only a few times. This chain joins TRBV20-1 and TRBJ2-2; 7 bases agree with TRBD2. Germline V gene data show CDR1 as DFQATT and CDR2 as SNEGSKA (reference sequence). The J segment lost 0 bases and the V segment lost 6 bases, leaving 7 bases of the junction unmatched. The CDR3 covers 15 residues. DNA for the CDR3: TGCAGTGCGACAACTAGCGAAACGAACACCGGGGAGCTGTTTTTT. It is translated as CSATTSETNTGELFF.

V is TRBV27 and J is TRBJ2-3; tentatively, D is TRBD1 (6 bases). This CDR3 is built from 14 residues. Germline CDR1 MNHEY, CDR2 SMNVEV (reference sequence). Trimming stripped 4 bases from V and 1 base from J, with 9 bases between. The CDR3: CASSYRVGTDTQYF. The CDR3 coding sequence is TGTGCCAGCAGTTACAGGGTTGGCACAGATACGCAGTATTTT.

Many counts were recorded for this clonotype. The V call is TRBV20-1, the J call TRBJ2-3; the D is unclear. Trimming took off 5 bases at V and 9 bases at J, with 15 bases between the two ends. CDR3 length: 12 residues. The germline gives CDR1 DFQATT, CDR2 SNEGSKA (reference sequence). The CDR3 DNA is TGCAGTGCTGGAAGGCAGCCGGTCACGCAGTATTTT. This encodes CSAGRQPVTQYF.

This clonotype was found many times. This chain links TRBV7-6 with TRBJ1-1, with D possibly TRBD1 on 6 matching bases. The germline gives CDR1 SGHVS, CDR2 FNYEAQ. V was shortened by 3 bases and J by 8 bases, with 13 bases between the two germline ends. The length of the CDR3 is 13 residues. The chain's CDR3 is CASSFYLDSEAFF. CDR3 coding DNA: TGTGCCAGCAGCTTCTACTTGGACAGCGAAGCTTTCTTT.

The chain links TRBV6-2 or TRBV6-3 to TRBJ2-1, with 16 bases aligning to TRBD2. The CDR3 has 16 residues. Germline V gives CDR1 MNHEY, CDR2 SVGEGT. J was trimmed by 10 bases and V by 6 bases; bases with no gene match: 9. In DNA form, the CDR3 reads TGTGCCAGCAGCGTCGGGACTAGCGGGAGGGTGTCGGAGCAGTTCTTC. Translated: CASSVGTSGRVSEQFF.

This clonotype turned up a few times. This chain links TRBV5-1 with TRBJ2-3; D is possibly TRBD1 or TRBD2 (5 bases each). This CDR3 comprises 15 residues. Germline loops: CDR1 SGHRS, CDR2 YFSETQ. Deletions cut 7 bases from V and 2 bases from J, with 17 bases between. The CDR3 DNA reads as TGCGCCAGCGCCAGAGGGGCCGACCACACAGATACGCAGTATTTT. This codes for CASARGADHTDTQYF. Complete variable domain (other parts from reference TRBV5-1 and TRBJ2-3): KAGVTQTPRYLIKTRGQQVTLSCSPISGHRSVSWYQQTPGQGLQFLFEYFSETQRNKGNFPGRFSGRQFSNSRSEMNVSTLELGDSALYLCASARGADHTDTQYFGPGTRLTVL.

In its sample, this clonotype was seen many times. Written as DNA, the CDR3 is TGCAGTGCCCTTACATCTAGCGGGAGTATCGGGGAGCTGTTTTTT. Protein sequence: CSALTSSGSIGELFF. The chain couples TRBV20-1 to TRBJ2-2, with 10 bases identical to TRBD2. The CDR3 has 15 amino acids. V lost 6 bases and J lost 7; bases outside the gene matches: 11. Germline CDR1 reads DFQATT; CDR2 reads SNEGSKA (reference sequence).

This clonotype showed up many times. The V call is TRBV19, the J call TRBJ1-1; unclear D gene. Germline V gene sequence: CDR1 LNHDA, CDR2 SQIVND (reference sequence). This CDR3 is 12 amino acids long. Trimming removed 3 bases at V and 7 bases at J, with 9 bases between. The CDR3 bases are TGTGCCAGTAGTATTAGGGCGGATGAAGCTTTCTTT. Protein: CASSIRADEAFF.

In this sample, this clonotype turned up many times. The CDR3 region is CATSGWTSVEKGQTQYF. The CDR3, as DNA: TGTGCCACCAGCGGTTGGACTAGCGTGGAGAAGGGGCAGACCCAGTACTTC. The chain uses TRBV15 and TRBJ2-5; 9 bases match TRBD2. In germline, CDR1 is LNHNV, CDR2 YYDKDF (reference sequence). The CDR3 spans 17 residues. V shed 5 bases and J 6 bases; nucleotides not matched to a gene: 16.

A note on this clonotype: Being one base from a much bigger clone, this may be a read error. CDR3 sequence (DNA): TGCAGTGCAGACAAGCAGGAGAGCTCCTACAATGAGCAGTTCTTC. This gives the protein CSADKQESSYNEQFF. The chain has TRBV20-1 and TRBJ2-1, with D unresolved. CDR3 size: 15 residues. Germline V gene sequence: CDR1 DFQATT, CDR2 SNEGSKA (reference sequence). Trimming removed 6 bases from V and 0 bases from J, with 15 bases in between.

The sample holds many counts of this clonotype. V is TRBV20-1 and J is TRBJ2-1; TRBD2 agrees at 7 bases. The CDR3 covers 16 residues. Germline lookup yields CDR1 DFQATT and CDR2 SNEGSKA (reference sequence). With 0 bases clipped from V and 6 bases from J, the junction kept 11 bases outside the gene matches. DNA for the CDR3: TGCAGTGCTAGAGATGTTCCTGGGGGGGACCCCAATGAGCAGTTCTTC. Protein sequence: CSARDVPGGDPNEQFF.

At least ten counts were recorded for this clonotype. The chain couples TRBV29-1 to TRBJ2-3; 7 bases align to TRBD1. Losses at the gene ends were 4 bases for V and 6 bases for J; bases not matched to a gene: 10. This CDR3 comprises 14 residues. Per the germline V gene, CDR1 is SQVTM and CDR2 is ANQGSEA. CDR3 bases: TGCAGCGTTGTTGGGACAGAAACCAAGGATACGCAGTATTTT. This encodes CSVVGTETKDTQYF.

The V call is TRBV7-6, the J call TRBJ2-3; the match to TRBD2 covers 7 bases. J gave up 2 bases and V 5 bases, and 16 bases lay outside the gene matches. Germline V gives CDR1 SGHVS, CDR2 FNYEAQ. This CDR3 region has 18 residues. CDR3 nucleotides: TGTGCCAGCAGCACCTCCGGGGCGGGAGATAGGGTCACAGATACGCAGTATTTT. Its protein product is CASSTSGAGDRVTDTQYF.

The sample holds many counts of this clonotype. The chain recombines TRBV20-1 with TRBJ2-5; 11 nucleotides agree with TRBD1. This CDR3 region has 14 residues. Per the germline V gene, CDR1 is DFQATT and CDR2 is SNEGSKA (reference sequence). Germline trimming cut 3 bases from V and 4 bases from J; bases unmatched to any gene: 4. CDR3 coding DNA: TGCAGTGCTAGTTCGGACAGGGGGCGAGAGACCCAGTACTTC. The encoded protein is CSASSDRGRETQYF.

This clonotype was picked up a small number of times. This chain links TRBV11-2 with TRBJ2-1; 10 bases map to TRBD2. The CDR3 length is 19 residues. CDR1 is SGHAT and CDR2 is FQNNGV in the germline V gene. V trimming: 2 bases; J trimming: 5 bases; junction bases outside the gene matches: 15. CDR3: CASSLLITSSGSSDNEQFF. The DNA for the CDR3 is TGTGCCAGCAGCTTACTAATTACATCTAGCGGGAGCTCAGACAATGAGCAGTTCTTC.

J is TRBJ1-1 and V is TRBV12-3 or TRBV12-4; no definite D call. This CDR3 comprises 13 residues. Trimming removed 2 bases at V and 5 bases at J, with 9 bases between. The CDR3 bases are TGTGCCAGCAGTTTATTTTCCGGTACTGAAGCTTTCTTT. Translation: CASSLFSGTEAFF.

The V call is TRBV20-1, the J call TRBJ2-5; D is uncertain. CDR1 is DFQATT, CDR2 SNEGSKA, per germline (reference sequence). The CDR3 consists of 12 residues. The V end was cut by 3 bases, the J end by 5 bases, with 10 bases between. The CDR3 sequence is CSARGRWETQYF. Written as DNA, the CDR3 is TGCAGTGCTAGGGGCAGGTGGGAGACCCAGTACTTC.

This clonotype was detected ten times or more. The genes are TRBV10-1 and TRBJ2-7; possibly TRBD2 for D (9 bases). Per germline, CDR1 WNHNN and CDR2 SYGVQD (reference sequence). The CDR3 has 13 amino acids. V was cut by 4 bases and J by 6 bases, with 13 bases left in between. In nucleotides, the CDR3 is TGCGCCAGCAGTGCTAGCGGGACAGGCGAGCAGTACTTC. Translated: CASSASGTGEQYF.

The V call is TRBV5-4, the J call TRBJ2-7; TRBD2 might be the D (6 bases). Germline-derived CDR1 and CDR2 are SGHNT and YYREEE (reference sequence). With 4 bases removed from V and 1 base from J, the gap between germline ends came to 12 bases. The CDR3 sequence is 14 residues long. CDR3: CASSRRDSSYEQYF. The CDR3 DNA reads TGTGCCAGCAGCCGCCGGGACTCTTCCTACGAGCAGTACTTC. Full variable domain (rest looked up from reference TRBV5-4 and TRBJ2-7): ETGVTQSPTHLIKTRGQQVTLRCSSQSGHNTVSWYQQALGQGPQFIFQYYREEENGRGNFPPRFSGLQFPNYSSELNVNALELDDSALYLCASSRRDSSYEQYFGPGTRLTVT.

This clonotype was counted many times. The J gene is TRBJ2-7, the V gene TRBV6-5; the match to TRBD1 covers 7 bases. CDR3 length: 16 amino acids. With 0 bases clipped from V and 2 bases from J, the junction kept 7 bases outside the gene matches. Germline V lookup: CDR1 MNHEY, CDR2 SVGAGI. The CDR3 nucleotides are TGTGCCAGCAGTTACTCCTACGACAGGGAACCCTACGAGCAGTACTTC. Protein product: CASSYSYDREPYEQYF.